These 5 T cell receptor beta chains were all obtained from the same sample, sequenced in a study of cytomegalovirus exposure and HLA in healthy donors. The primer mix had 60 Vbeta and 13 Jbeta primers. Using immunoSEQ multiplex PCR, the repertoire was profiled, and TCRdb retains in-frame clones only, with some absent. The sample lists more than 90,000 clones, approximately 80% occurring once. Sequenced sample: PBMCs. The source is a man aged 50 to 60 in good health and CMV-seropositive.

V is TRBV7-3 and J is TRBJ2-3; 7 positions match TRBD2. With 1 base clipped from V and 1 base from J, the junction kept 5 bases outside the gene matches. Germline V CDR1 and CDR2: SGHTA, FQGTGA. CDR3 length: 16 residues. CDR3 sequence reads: CASSLRGGPGTDTQYF. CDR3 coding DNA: TGTGCCAGCAGCTTAAGGGGGGGACCTGGCACAGATACGCAGTATTTT. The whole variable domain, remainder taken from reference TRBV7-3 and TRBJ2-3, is GAGVSQTPSNKVTEKGKYVELRCDPISGHTALYWYRQSLGQGPEFLIYFQGTGAADDSGLPNDRFFAVRPEGSVSTLKIQRTERGDSAVYLCASSLRGGPGTDTQYFGPGTRLTVL.

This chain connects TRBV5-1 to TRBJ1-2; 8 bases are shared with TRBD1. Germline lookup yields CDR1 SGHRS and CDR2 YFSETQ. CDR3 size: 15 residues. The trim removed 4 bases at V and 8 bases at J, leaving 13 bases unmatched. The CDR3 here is CASSIGQGLLGGYTF. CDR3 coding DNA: TGCGCCAGCAGCATAGGACAGGGCCTCTTAGGGGGCTACACCTTC.

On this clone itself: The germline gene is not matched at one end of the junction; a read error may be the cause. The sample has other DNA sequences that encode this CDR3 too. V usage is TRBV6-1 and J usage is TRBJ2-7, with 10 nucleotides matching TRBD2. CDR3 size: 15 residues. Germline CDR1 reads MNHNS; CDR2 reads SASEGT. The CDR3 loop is CASRREAGGPYEQYF. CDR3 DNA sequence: TGTGCCAGCAGAAGAGAAGCGGGAGGGCCCTACGAGCAATACTTC.

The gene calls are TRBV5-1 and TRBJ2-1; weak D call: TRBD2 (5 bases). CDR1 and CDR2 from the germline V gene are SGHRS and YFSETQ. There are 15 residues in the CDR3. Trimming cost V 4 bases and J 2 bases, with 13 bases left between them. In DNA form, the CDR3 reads TGCGCCAGCAGCCCGGGGAGTGGGGCCTACAATGAGCAGTTCTTC. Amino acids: CASSPGSGAYNEQFF.

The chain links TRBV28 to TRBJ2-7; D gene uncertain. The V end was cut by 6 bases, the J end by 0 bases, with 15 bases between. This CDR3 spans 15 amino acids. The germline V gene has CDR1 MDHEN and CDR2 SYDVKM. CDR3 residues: CASSSITLNSYEQYF. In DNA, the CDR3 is TGTGCCAGCAGCTCGATTACTCTCAACTCCTACGAGCAGTACTTC.